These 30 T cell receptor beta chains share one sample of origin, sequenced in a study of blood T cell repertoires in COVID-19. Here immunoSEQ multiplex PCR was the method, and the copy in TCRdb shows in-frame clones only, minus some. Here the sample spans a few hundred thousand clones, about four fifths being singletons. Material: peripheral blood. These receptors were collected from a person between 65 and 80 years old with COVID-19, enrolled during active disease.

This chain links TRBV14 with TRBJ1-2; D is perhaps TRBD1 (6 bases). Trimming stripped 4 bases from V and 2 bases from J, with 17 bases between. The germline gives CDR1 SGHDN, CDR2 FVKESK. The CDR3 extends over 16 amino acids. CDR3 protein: CASSPNRDTGNYGYTF. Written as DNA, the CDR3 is TGTGCCAGCAGCCCAAACCGGGACACAGGGAACTATGGCTACACCTTC.

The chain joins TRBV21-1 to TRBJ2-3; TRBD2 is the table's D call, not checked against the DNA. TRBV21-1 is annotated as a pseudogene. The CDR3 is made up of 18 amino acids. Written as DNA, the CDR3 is TGTGCCAGCAGCAAGCCGACTAGCGGGCCCCGCCCCACAGATACGCAGTATTTT. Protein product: CASSKPTSGPRPTDTQYF.

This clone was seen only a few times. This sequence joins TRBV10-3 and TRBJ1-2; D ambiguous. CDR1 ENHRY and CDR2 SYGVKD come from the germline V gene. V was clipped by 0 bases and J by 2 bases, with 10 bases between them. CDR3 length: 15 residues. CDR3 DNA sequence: TGTGCCATCAGTGAGTCGACGGCAGGAAACTATGGCTACACCTTC. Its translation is CAISESTAGNYGYTF.

In nucleotides, the CDR3 is TGTGCCAGTAGTACCTCCCATTGGCGGGAGACAAGAAACTCCTACAATGAGCAGTTCTTC. Protein: CASSTSHWRETRNSYNEQFF. The chain couples TRBV19 to TRBJ2-1; 7 bases map to TRBD2. J was trimmed by 0 bases and V by 4 bases; bases with no gene match: 18. Germline V gene sequence: CDR1 LNHDA, CDR2 SQIVND (reference sequence). This CDR3 region has 20 residues.

The CDR3 spells CASSQVGTRAIGIQYF. For the CDR3, the DNA is TGTGCCAGCAGCCAAGTAGGGACTAGGGCTATAGGCATTCAGTACTTC. V and J are TRBV3-1 (or the pseudogene TRBV3-2) and TRBJ2-4, with 8 nucleotides matching TRBD2. The CDR3 is 16 residues long. Germline loops: CDR1 LGHDT, CDR2 YNNKEL (reference sequence). V shed 1 base, J shed 9 bases, and the junction held 11 bases outside the gene matches.

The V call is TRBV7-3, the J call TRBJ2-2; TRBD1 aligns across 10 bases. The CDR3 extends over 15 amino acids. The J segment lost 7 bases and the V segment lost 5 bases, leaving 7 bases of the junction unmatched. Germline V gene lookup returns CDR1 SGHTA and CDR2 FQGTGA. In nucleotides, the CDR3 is TGTGCCAGCAGCCCGACAGGGGGCGAGGGCGGGGAGCTGTTTTTT. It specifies CASSPTGGEGGELFF.

The CDR3 coding sequence is TGTGCCAGCAGCATGACTGTCGACAATGAGCAGTTCTTC. This translates into CASSMTVDNEQFF. V is TRBV5-5 and J is TRBJ2-1; D is unclear. The V gene lost 4 bases and the J gene lost 5 bases, with 10 bases spanning the gap. The CDR3 runs 13 residues. The germline CDR1 and CDR2 sequences are SGHKS and YYEKEE (reference sequence).

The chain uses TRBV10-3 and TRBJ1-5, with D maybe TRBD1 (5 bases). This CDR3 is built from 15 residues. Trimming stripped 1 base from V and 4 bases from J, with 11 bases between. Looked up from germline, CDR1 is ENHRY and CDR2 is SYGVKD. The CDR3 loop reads CAISEYGGGNQPQHF. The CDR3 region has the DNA TGTGCCATCAGTGAGTACGGGGGGGGAAATCAGCCCCAGCATTTT.

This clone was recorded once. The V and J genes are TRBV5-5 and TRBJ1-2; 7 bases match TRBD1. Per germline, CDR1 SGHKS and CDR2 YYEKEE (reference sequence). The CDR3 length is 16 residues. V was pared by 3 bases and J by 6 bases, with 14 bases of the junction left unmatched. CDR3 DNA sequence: TGTGCCAGCAGCTCCACACCCCTACAGGGGAATGATGGCTACACCTTC. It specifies CASSSTPLQGNDGYTF.

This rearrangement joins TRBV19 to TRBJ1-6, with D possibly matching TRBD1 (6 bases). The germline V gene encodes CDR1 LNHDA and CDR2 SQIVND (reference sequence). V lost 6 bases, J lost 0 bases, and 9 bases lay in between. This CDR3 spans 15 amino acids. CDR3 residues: CASSKDSSYNSPLHF. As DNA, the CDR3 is TGTGCCAGTAGCAAGGACAGCTCCTATAATTCACCCCTCCACTTT.

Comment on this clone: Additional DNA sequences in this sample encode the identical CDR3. CDR3 region: CASSLEGATDTQYF. CDR3 DNA: TGTGCCAGCAGCTTAGAAGGAGCCACAGATACGCAGTATTTT. This chain links TRBV7-9 with TRBJ2-3, with no clear D. Trimming removed 1 base from V and 2 bases from J, with 7 bases in between. This CDR3 comprises 14 residues. Germline CDR1 and CDR2: SEHNR and FQNEAQ (reference sequence).

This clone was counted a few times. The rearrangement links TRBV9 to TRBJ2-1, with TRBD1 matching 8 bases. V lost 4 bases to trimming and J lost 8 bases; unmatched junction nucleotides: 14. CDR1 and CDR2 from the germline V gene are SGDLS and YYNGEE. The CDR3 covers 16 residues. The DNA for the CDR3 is TGTGCCAGCAGCCCCGAAGGGCAGGGGGCTATGGATGAGCAGTTCTTC. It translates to CASSPEGQGAMDEQFF.

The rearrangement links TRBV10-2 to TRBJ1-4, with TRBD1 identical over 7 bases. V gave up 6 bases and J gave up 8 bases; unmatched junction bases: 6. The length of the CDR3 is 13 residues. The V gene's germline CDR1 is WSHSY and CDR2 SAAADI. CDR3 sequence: CASRTGQLEKLFF. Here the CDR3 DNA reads TGCGCCAGCAGGACGGGACAGCTAGAAAAACTGTTTTTT.

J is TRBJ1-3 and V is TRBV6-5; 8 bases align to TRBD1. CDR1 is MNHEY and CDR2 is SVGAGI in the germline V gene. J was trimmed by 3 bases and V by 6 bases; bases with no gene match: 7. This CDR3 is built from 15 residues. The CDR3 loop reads CASRRTQGGGNTIYF. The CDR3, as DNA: TGTGCCAGCAGACGTACACAGGGGGGTGGAAACACCATATATTTT.

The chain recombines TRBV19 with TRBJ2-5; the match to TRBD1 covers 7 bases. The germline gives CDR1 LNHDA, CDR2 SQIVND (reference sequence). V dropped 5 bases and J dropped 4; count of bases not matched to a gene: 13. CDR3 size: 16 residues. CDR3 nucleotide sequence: TGTGCCAGTAGTGGGGAGCGAGTTGGGACAGCAGAGACCCAGTACTTC. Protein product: CASSGERVGTAETQYF.

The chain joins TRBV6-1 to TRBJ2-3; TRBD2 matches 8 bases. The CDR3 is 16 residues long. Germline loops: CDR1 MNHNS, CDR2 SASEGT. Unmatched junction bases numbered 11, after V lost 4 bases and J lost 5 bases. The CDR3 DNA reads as TGTGCCAGCAGTGGCCGCGAGGGACTAGACTTAGATACGCAGTATTTT. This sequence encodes CASSGREGLDLDTQYF.

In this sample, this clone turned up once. CDR3 bases: TGTGCCAGCAGTTTCACAGCCCAAGAGACCCAGTACTTC. This encodes CASSFTAQETQYF. The chain joins TRBV27 to TRBJ2-5; no definite D call. The length of the CDR3 is 13 residues. V shed 3 bases and J shed 1 base, with 6 bases lying between them. Germline V CDR1 and CDR2: MNHEY, SMNVEV (reference sequence).

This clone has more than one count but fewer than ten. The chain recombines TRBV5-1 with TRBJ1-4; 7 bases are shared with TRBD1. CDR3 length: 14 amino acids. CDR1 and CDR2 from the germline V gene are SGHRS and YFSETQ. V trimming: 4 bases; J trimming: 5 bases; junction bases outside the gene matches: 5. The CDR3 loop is CASSPGQPNEKLFF. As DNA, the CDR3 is TGCGCCAGCAGCCCGGGACAGCCGAATGAAAAACTGTTTTTT.

The CDR3 coding sequence is TGCGCCAGCAGCTCATCGGACAGAACCTACGAGCAGTACTTC. This gives the protein CASSSSDRTYEQYF. V usage is TRBV4-1 and J usage is TRBJ2-7; tentatively, D is TRBD1 (6 bases). Trimming pared 5 bases from V and 2 bases from J, leaving 13 bases between. The CDR3 covers 14 residues. The germline V gene encodes CDR1 MGHRA and CDR2 YSYEKL.

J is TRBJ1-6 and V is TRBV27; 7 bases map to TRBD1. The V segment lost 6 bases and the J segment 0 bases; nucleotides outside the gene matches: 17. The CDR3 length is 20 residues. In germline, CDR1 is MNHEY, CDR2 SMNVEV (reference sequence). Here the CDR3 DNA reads TGTGCCAGCAGAAGAACAAAGCCGGGACAGACAAGCTCCTATAATTCACCCCTCCACTTT. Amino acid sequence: CASRRTKPGQTSSYNSPLHF.

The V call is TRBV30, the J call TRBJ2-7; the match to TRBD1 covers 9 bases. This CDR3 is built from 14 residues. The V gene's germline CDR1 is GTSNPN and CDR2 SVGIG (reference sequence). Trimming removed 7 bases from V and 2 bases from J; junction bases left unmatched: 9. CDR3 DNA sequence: TGTGCCTCTACCCCGGGACAGGGTACCTACGAGCAGTACTTC. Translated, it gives CASTPGQGTYEQYF.

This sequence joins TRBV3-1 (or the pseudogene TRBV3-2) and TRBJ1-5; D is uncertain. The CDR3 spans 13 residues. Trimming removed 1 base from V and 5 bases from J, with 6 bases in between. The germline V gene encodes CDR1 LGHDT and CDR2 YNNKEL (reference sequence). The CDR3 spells CASSQVVDQPQHF. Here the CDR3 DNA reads TGTGCCAGCAGCCAAGTCGTCGATCAGCCCCAGCATTTT.

The CDR3 nucleotides read TGTGCCACCAGCGGGGGTTTGGGCCCCGGGGGGACGAATGAGCAGTTCTTC. This encodes CATSGGLGPGGTNEQFF. The chain has TRBV15 and TRBJ2-1, with 7 bases lining up with TRBD2. Germline V gives CDR1 LNHNV, CDR2 YYDKDF (reference sequence). The CDR3 is 17 residues long. V lost 5 bases and J lost 7; bases outside the gene matches: 17.

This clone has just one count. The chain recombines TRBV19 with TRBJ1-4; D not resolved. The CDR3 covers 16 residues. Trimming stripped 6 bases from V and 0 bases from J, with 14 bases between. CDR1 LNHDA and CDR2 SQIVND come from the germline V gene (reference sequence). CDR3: CASRRRQVATNEKLFF. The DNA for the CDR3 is TGTGCCAGTAGGCGCAGACAAGTTGCAACTAATGAAAAACTGTTTTTT. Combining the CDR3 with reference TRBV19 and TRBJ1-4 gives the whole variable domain DGGITQSPKYLFRKEGQNVTLSCEQNLNHDAMYWYRQDPGQGLRLIYYSQIVNDFQKGDIAEGYSVSREKKESFPLTVTSAQKNPTAFYLCASRRRQVATNEKLFFGSGTQLSVL.

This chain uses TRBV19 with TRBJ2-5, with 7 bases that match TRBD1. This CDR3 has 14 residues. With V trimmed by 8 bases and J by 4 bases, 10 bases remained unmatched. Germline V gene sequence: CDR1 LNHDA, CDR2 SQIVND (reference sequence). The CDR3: CASRDRAITETQYF. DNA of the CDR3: TGTGCCAGTCGAGACAGGGCGATAACAGAGACCCAGTACTTC.

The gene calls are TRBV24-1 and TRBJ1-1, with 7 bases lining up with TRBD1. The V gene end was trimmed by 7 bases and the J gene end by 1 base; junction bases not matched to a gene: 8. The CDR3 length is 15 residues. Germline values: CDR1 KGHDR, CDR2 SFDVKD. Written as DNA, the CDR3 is TGTGCCACCAGGGACGTACAGGGGAGGAACACTGAAGCTTTCTTT. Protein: CATRDVQGRNTEAFF.

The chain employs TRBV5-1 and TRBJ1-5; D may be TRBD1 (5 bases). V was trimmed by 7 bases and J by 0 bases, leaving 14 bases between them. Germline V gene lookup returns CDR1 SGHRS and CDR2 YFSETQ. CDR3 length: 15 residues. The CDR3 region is CASRSDSLSNQPQHF. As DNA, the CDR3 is TGCGCCAGCCGCTCAGACAGCCTTAGCAATCAGCCCCAGCATTTT.

The CDR3 loop reads CASSLVDRDNSPLHF. For the CDR3, the DNA is TGTGCCAGCAGCTTGGTGGACAGGGATAATTCACCCCTCCACTTT. The J gene is TRBJ1-6, the V gene TRBV5-8, with 8 bases fitting TRBD1. Germline V gives CDR1 SGHTS, CDR2 YDEGEE. J gave up 5 bases and V 0 bases, and 1 base lay outside the gene matches. This CDR3 is 15 amino acids long.

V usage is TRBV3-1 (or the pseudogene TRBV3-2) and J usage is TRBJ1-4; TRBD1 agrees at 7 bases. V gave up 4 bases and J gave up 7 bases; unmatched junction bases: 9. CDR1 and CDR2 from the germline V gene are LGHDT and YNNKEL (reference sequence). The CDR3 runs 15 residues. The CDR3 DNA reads TGTGCCAGCAGCCCGAACAGGGGACTAGGTGAAAAACTGTTTTTT. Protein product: CASSPNRGLGEKLFF.

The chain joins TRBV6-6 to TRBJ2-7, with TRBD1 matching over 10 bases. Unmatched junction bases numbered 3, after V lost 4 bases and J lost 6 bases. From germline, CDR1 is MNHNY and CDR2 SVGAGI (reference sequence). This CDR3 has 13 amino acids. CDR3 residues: CASSWTGGSEQYF. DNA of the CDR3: TGTGCCAGCAGTTGGACAGGGGGAAGCGAGCAGTACTTC.